The clone carrying this T cell receptor (beta chain) has at least ten counts. Antigen specificity is unknown. This CDR3 has 15 residues. V trimming: 5 bases; J trimming: 1 base; junction bases outside the gene matches: 4. Germline values: CDR1 LNHDA, CDR2 SQIVND (reference sequence). Profiling that covered TCR beta VDJ and CDR3 relied on genomic DNA as its template. TCRdb redid the calling of the reads with MiXCR, one entry per CDR3 protein. The sample lists about 210,000 distinct CDR3 sequences; over 60% were seen once. This specimen belongs to a study of CD8+CD57+ T cells in acquired aplastic anemia. In the study overall: Sorted CD4+ and CD8+ cells gave a mean 3.2 ug DNA, range roughly 0.18 to 27.4 ug. Roughly 11 million reads were obtained on average for healthy donor CD4+ cells. Overall study findings and caveats: Both patients and controls carried the same twenty-nine CD8+ CDR3 sequences.

The genes are TRBV19 and TRBJ2-1, with 8 positions matching TRBD2. Material for sequencing was sorted CD4+, CD8+, or CD8+CD57+ T cells (not recorded which) from PBMCs. The source of this sequence is a human donor in good health. The CDR3 spells CASSATSGSYNEQFF. The DNA for the CDR3 is TGTGCCAGTAGTGCAACTAGCGGTTCCTACAATGAGCAGTTCTTC.